This T cell receptor (beta chain) was identified during a study of regulatory T cells in long-lasting Graves disease. Study at large: The antithyroid drugs taken by newly diagnosed Graves' patients had been used for under 3 months.

CDR3-region Arm-PCR and iRepertoire HTBI primers produced the TCR beta libraries. One entry per CDR3 protein results from TCRdb running MiXCR on the multiplex PCR reads. Altogether 250,000 to 300,000 distinct CDR3 sequences are present, 18% being singletons, with the ten largest covering around 15%. The CDR3 has 16 residues. Looked up from germline, CDR1 is MNHNS and CDR2 is SASEGT. Comment on this clonotype: Its specificity is not known. Since a much larger clone is just one base distant, this may be a read error.

Time point described: newly diagnosed GD, antithyroid drugs for less than 3 months. Extracted PBMC RNA gave rise to the TCR library. Each patient gave roughly 10 milliliters of EDTA-anticoagulated peripheral blood. Broader study findings: TCR diversity was lower in persistent Graves' patients than in newly diagnosed ones.

The same sample was also used in a study of T cells in Graves' hyperthyroidism and ophthalmopathy. Per that paper: Each diagnosis drew on symptoms, thyroxine, TRAb, thyroid ultrasound and orbital computed tomography findings.

Sample: peripheral blood mononuclear cells (PBMCs), taken at new diagnosis, from a patient treated with antithyroid drugs. This sequence originates from a woman aged 25 to 39 with Graves disease. This chain joins TRBV6-1 and TRBJ2-7, with TRBD2 matching over 12 bases. The CDR3 reads CASSPQTSGGLVEQHF. The CDR3 region has the DNA TGTGCCAGCAGTCCCCAGACTAGCGGGGGCCTAGTCGAGCAGCACTTC.